The T cell receptor beta chain described here comes from a study of Graves' ophthalmopathy and Graves' hyperthyroidism. V was shortened by 3 bases and J by 12 bases, with 17 bases between the two germline ends. The CDR3 spans 13 residues. The germline V gene encodes CDR1 ENHRY and CDR2 SYGVKD. The authors amplified TCR beta CDR3 regions from RNA transcripts. First-round RT-PCR with HTBI primers preceded a second-round multiplex PCR. TCRdb processed the multiplex PCR reads anew with MiXCR; each CDR3 protein has one entry. The sample has 650,000 to 800,000 distinct CDR3 sequences, about 41% seen once. The source of this sequence is an adult man with Graves' ophthalmopathy. The sequenced sample was peripheral blood. The chain carries TRBV10-3 and TRBJ1-2; D is uncertain. The CDR3 is CAISDPRGGLNTF. The CDR3 DNA follows: TGTGCCATCAGTGACCCTCGAGGTGGGCTGAACACCTTC.